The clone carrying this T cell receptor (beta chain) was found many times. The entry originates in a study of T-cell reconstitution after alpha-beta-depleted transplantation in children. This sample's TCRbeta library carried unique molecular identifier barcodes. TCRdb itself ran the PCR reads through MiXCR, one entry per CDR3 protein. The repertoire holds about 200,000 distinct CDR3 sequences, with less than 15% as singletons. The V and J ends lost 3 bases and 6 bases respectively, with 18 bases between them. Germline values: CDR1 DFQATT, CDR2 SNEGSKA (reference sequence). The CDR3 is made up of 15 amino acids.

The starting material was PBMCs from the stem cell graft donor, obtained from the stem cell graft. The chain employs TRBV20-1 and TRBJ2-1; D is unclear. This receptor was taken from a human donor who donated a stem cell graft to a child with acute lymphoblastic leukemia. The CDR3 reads CSASESQVYPNEQFF. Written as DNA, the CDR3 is TGCAGTGCTAGTGAGTCTCAAGTCTACCCCAATGAGCAGTTCTTC.